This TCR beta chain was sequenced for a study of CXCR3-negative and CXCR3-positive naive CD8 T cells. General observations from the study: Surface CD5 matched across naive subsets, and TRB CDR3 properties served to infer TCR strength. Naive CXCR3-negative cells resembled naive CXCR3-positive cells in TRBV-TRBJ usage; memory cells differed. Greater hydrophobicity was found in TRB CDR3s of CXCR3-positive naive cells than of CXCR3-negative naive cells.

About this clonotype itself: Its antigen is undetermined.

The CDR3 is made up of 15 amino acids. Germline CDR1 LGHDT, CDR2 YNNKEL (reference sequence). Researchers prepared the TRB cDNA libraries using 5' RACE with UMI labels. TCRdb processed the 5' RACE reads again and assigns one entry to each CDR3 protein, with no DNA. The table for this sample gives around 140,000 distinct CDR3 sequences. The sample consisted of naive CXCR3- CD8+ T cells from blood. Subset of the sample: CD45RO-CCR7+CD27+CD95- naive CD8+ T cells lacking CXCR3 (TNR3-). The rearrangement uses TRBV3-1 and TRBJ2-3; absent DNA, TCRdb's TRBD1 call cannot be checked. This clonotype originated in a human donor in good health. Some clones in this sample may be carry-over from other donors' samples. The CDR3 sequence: CASSQGQGLLDTQYF.